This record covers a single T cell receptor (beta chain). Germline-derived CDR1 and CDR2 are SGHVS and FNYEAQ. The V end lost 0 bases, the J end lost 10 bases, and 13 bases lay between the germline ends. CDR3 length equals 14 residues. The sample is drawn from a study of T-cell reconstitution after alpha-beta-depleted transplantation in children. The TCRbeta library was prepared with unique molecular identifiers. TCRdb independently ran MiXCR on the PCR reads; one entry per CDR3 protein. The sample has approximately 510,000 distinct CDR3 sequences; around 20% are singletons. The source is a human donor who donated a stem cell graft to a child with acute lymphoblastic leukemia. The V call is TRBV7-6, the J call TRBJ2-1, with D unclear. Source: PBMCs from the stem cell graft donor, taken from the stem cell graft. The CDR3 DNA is TGTGCCAGCAGCTTAGCCGAGGTGACGGAGGAGCAGTTCTTC. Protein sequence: CASSLAEVTEEQFF.